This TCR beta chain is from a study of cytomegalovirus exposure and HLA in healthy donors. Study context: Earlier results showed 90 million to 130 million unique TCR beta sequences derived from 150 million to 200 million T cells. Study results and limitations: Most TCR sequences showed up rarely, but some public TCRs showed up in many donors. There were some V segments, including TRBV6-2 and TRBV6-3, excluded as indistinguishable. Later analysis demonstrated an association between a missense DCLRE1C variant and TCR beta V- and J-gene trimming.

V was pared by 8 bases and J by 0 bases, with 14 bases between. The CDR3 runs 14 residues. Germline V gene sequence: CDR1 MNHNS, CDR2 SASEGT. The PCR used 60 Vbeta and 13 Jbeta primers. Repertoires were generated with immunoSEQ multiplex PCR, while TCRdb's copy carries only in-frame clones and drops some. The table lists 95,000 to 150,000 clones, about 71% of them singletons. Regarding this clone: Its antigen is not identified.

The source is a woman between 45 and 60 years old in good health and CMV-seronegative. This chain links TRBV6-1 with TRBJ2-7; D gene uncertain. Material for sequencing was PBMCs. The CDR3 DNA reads TGTGCCAGCCGACCGACCGCGGACTCCTACGAGCAGTACTTC. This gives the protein CASRPTADSYEQYF.